This entry describes one T cell receptor (beta chain). The data were obtained in a study of blood T cell repertoires in COVID-19. As for the study in general: The United States, Italy and Spain were the sources of the acute and convalescent COVID-19 samples. From T cells, B-cell-depleted T cells, or PBMCs came the material, which was cDNA or gDNA.

In the authors' methods: Reference gene primer amplification yielded estimated nucleated cell counts. TCRdb's table, derived via immunoSEQ multiplex PCR, lists solely in-frame clones and lacks some. V and J calls and clone size come straight from that table; D and trimming were deduced from the DNA. The sample carries approximately 85,000 clones, about nine tenths recorded once. The sample comprised peripheral blood. The TCR comes from a woman aged 45-60 years with active or convalescent COVID-19.

The CDR3 DNA reads TGTGCCAGCAGCTTGGTTAAACAGGAGCGACTGTTTTTT. Residues: CASSLVKQERLFF. The chain joins TRBV7-2 to TRBJ1-4, with D maybe TRBD1 (5 bases). The length of the CDR3 is 13 residues. The germline gives CDR1 SGHTA, CDR2 FQGNSA. V dropped 3 bases and J dropped 13 bases, with 15 bases sitting between them.